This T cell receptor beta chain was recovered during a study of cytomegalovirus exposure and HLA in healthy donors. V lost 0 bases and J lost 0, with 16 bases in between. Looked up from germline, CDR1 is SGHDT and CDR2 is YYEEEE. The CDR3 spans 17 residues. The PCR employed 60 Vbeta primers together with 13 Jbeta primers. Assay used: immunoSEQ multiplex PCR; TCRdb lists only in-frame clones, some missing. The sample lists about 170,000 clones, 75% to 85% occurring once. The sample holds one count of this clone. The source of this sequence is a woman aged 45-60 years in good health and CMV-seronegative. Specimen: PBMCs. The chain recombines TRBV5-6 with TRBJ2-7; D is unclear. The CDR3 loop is CASSLVVTLGLSYEQYF. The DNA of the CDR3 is TGTGCCAGCAGCTTGGTCGTGACATTGGGCCTCTCCTACGAGCAGTACTTC. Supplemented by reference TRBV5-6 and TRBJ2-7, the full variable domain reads DAGVTQSPTHLIKTRGQQVTLRCSPKSGHDTVSWYQQALGQGPQFIFQYYEEEERQRGNFPDRFSGHQFPNYSSELNVNALLLGDSALYLCASSLVVTLGLSYEQYFGPGTRLTVT.